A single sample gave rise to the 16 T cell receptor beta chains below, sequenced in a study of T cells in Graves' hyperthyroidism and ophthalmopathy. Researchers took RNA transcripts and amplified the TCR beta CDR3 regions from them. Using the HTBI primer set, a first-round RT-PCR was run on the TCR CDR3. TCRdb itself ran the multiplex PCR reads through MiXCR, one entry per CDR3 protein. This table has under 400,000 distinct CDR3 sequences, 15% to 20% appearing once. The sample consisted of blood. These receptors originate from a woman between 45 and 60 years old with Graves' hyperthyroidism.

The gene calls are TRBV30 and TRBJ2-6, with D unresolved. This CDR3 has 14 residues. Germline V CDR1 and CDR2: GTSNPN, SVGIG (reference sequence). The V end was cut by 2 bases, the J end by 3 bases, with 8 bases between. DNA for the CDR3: TGTGCCTGGAGTAAGGGTTTTGGGGCCAACGTCCTGACTTTC. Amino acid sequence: CAWSKGFGANVLTF. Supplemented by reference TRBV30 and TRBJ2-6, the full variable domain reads SQTIHQWPATLVQPVGSPLSLECTVEGTSNPNLYWYRQAAGRGLQLLFYSVGIGQISSEVPQNLSASRPQDRQFILSSKKLLLSDSGFYLCAWSKGFGANVLTFGAGSRLTVL.

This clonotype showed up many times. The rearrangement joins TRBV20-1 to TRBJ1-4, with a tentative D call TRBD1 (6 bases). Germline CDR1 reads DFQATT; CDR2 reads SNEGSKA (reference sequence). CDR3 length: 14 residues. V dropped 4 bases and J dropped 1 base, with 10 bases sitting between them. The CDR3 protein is CSAKQGGTNEKLFF. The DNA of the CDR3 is TGCAGTGCTAAGCAAGGGGGAACTAATGAAAAACTGTTTTTT.

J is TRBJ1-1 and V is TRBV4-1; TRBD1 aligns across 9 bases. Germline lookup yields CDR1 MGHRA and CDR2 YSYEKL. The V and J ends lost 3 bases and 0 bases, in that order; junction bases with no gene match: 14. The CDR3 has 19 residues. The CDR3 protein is CASSQRGERTGALNTEAFF. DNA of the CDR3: TGCGCCAGCAGCCAGCGAGGGGAAAGGACAGGGGCCTTGAACACTGAAGCTTTCTTT.

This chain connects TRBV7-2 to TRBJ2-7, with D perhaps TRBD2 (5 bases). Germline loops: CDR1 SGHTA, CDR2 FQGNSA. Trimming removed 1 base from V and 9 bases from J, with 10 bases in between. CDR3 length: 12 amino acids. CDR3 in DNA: TGTGCCAGCAGCTTAGGAGGACTGGTGCAGTACTTC. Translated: CASSLGGLVQYF.

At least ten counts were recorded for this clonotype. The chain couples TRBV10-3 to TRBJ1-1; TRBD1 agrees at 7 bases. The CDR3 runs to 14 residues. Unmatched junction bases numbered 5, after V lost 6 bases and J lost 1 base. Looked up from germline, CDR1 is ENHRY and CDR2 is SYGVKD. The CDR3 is CAIRRQGTNTEAFF. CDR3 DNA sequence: TGTGCCATCAGAAGACAGGGAACGAACACTGAAGCTTTCTTT.

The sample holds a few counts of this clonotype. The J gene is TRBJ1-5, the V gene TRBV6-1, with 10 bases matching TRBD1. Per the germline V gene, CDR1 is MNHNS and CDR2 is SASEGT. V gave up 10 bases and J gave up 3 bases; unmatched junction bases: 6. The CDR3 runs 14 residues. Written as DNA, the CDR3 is TGTGCCATCGACAGGGGGCCGGACAATCAGCCCCAGCATTTT. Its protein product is CAIDRGPDNQPQHF.

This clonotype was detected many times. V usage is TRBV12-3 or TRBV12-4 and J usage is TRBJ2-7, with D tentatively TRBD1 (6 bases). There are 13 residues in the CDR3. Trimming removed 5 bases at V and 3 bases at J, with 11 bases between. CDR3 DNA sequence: TGTGCCAGCAGTGACACAGGGAACTACGAGCAGTACTTC. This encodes CASSDTGNYEQYF.

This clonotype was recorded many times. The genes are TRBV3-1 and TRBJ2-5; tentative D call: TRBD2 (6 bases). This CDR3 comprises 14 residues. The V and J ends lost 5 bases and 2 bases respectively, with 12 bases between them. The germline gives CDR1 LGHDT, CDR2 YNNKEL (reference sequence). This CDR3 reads CASSGDFYQETQYF. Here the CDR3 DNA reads TGTGCCAGCAGCGGGGACTTTTATCAAGAGACCCAGTACTTC.

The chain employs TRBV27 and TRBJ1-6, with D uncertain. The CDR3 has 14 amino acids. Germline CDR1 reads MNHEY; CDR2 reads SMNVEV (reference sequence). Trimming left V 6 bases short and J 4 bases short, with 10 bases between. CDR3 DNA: TGTGCCAGCAGCACCGAATTTTATAATTCACCCCTCCACTTT. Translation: CASSTEFYNSPLHF.

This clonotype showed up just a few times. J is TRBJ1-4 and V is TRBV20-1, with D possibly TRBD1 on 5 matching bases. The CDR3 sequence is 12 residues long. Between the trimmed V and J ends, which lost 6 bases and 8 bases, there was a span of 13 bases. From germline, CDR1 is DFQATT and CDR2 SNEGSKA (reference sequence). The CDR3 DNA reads TGCAGTGCCACATCCGGGACGGAAAAACTGTTTTTT. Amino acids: CSATSGTEKLFF.

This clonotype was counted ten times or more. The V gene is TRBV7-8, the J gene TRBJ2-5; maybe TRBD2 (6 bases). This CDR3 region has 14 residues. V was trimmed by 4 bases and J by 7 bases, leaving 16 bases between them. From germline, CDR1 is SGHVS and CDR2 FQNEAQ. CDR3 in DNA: TGTGCCAGCAGCTCTAGCGAGGAGGGGCTGACCCAGTACTTC. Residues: CASSSSEEGLTQYF. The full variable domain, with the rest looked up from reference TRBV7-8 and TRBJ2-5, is GAGVSQSPRYKVAKRGQDVALRCDPISGHVSLFWYQQALGQGPEFLTYFQNEAQLDKSGLPSDRFFAERPEGSVSTLKIQRTQQEDSAVYLCASSSSEEGLTQYFGPGTRLLVL.

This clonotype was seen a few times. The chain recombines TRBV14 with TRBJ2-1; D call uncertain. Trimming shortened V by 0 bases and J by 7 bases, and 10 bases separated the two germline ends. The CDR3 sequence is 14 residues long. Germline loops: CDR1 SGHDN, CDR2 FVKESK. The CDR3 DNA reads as TGTGCCAGCAGCCAAGACCCTATTTTGAATGAGCAGTTCTTC. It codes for CASSQDPILNEQFF.

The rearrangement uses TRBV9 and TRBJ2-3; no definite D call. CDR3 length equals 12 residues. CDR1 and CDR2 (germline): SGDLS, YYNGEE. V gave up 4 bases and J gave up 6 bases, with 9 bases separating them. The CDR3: CASSLCKDTQYF. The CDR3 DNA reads TGTGCCAGCAGCCTGTGTAAGGATACGCAGTATTTT.

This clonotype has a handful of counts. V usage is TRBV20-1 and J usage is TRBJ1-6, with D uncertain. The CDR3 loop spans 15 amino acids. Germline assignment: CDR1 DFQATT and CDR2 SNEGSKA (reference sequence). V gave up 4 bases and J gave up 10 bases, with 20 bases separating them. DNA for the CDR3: TGCAGTGCTAAGACCCGTGTCGTTTCTGGATCACCCCTCCACTTT. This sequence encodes CSAKTRVVSGSPLHF.

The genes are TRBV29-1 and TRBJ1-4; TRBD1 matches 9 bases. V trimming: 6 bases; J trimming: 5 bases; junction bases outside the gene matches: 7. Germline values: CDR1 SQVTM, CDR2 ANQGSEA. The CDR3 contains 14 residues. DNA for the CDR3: TGCAGCGTCGCCCGACAGGGGGGGAATGAAAAACTGTTTTTT. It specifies CSVARQGGNEKLFF. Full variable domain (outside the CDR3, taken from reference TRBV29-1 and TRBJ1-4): SAVISQKPSRDICQRGTSLTIQCQVDSQVTMMFWYRQQPGQSLTLIATANQGSEATYESGFVIDKFPISRPNLTFSTLTVSNMSPEDSSIYLCSVARQGGNEKLFFGSGTQLSVL.

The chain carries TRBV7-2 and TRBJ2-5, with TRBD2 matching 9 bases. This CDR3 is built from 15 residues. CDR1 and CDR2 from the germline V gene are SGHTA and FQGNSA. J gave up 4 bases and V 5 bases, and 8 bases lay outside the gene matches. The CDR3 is CASSPEGTSRETQYF. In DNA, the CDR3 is TGTGCCAGCAGCCCGGAAGGGACTAGCAGAGAGACCCAGTACTTC.